The entry below describes one T cell receptor (beta chain). The table came from immunoSEQ multiplex PCR; TCRdb's copy has only in-frame clones and leaves some out. The sample records some 300,000 clones, around nine tenths being singletons. This CDR3 comprises 16 residues. J lost 9 bases, V lost 5 bases, and 12 bases had no gene match. Germline V gene sequence: CDR1 LNHDA, CDR2 SQIVND (reference sequence). Donors were grouped by their self-reported clinical history. Symptom resolution, clearance, or two negative PCRs marked donors in Cohort 3 as recovered. This entry comes from a study of blood T cell repertoires in COVID-19. Study in general: The analysed material was cDNA or gDNA that came from T cells, B-cell-depleted T cells, or PBMCs.

The chain is built from TRBV19 and TRBJ1-6; 8 bases fit TRBD1. This clonotype originated in a woman aged 40 to 50 who had recovered from COVID-19. The sample consisted of PBMCs or T cells enriched from blood (not recorded which). The CDR3 DNA reads TGTGCCAGTAGTCCAGAGACAGGGGTTATTAGTTCACCCCTCCACTTT. Amino acid sequence: CASSPETGVISSPLHF.